The clone carrying this T cell receptor (beta chain) has just a few counts. Time point here: patch test 2, 6 weeks after DPC sensitization. The treatment here: therapeutic diphenylcyclopropenone sensitization with weekly scalp DPC. The template was total RNA from unfractionated whole blood. The library gave individual cDNA molecules unique molecular identifiers. TCRdb re-analysed the RACE reads in MiXCR, keeping a single row per CDR3 protein. The sample yields approximately 120,000 distinct CDR3 sequences, 9.2% seen once. The sample is drawn from a study of human T cells and chemical hapten exposure. On the study more broadly: DPC at 0.01% went onto the upper back in patch tests, read at 6 days. Among samples, TCR yields varied mainly because of small differences in pooled library volume.

The CDR3 has 16 residues. Germline CDR1 is MNHNY and CDR2 is SVGAGI (reference sequence). Trimming stripped 6 bases from V and 4 bases from J, with 20 bases between. Sequenced material: whole blood, taken in connection with sensitization to the hapten diphenylcyclopropenone (DPC). The chain couples TRBV6-6 to TRBJ2-3; either TRBD1 or TRBD2 may fit D (5 bases each). The sequence was obtained from a woman aged 40 to 50 with alopecia areata. Some clones in this sample may be carry-over from other donors' samples. The CDR3 sequence: CASRLLGTFRPDTQYF. The CDR3 coding sequence is TGTGCCAGCAGGTTACTCGGGACCTTTCGCCCAGATACGCAGTATTTT.